Listed below are T cell receptor beta chains from one sample, sequenced in a study of immune evolution from preneoplasia to lung adenocarcinoma. TCRdb's copy holds only in-frame clones and misses some; the assay was immunoSEQ multiplex PCR. The sample carries 5,000 to 8,000 clones, 75% to 80% recorded once. Sequenced sample: FFPE minimally invasive lung adenocarcinoma tissue. These receptor sequences come from a person aged 60-80 years with lung adenocarcinoma. The CDR3 runs from the conserved cysteine through the conserved F or W. Fields, in order: clone size, J gene, V gene, D gene, CDR3 protein, CDR3 DNA. The D gene is left open where the match is weak. Clone size is shown for a subset of rows, as once, few, many or a class of expanded clone.

- | TRBJ1-5 | TRBV6-5 | - | CASSRTEDSNQPQHF | TGTGCCAGCAGTAGGACAGAGGATAGCAATCAGCCCCAGCATTTT
- | TRBJ2-7 | TRBV28 | TRBD2 | CASERGGVYEQYF | TGTGCCAGTGAGCGGGGGGGCGTCTACGAGCAGTACTTC
- | TRBJ1-5 | TRBV28 | - | CASVGDYSNQPQHF | TGTGCCAGCGTAGGGGATTATAGTAATCAGCCCCAGCATTTT
- | TRBJ2-1 | TRBV19 | TRBD1 | CASRGQGPGEQFF | TGTGCCAGTAGAGGACAGGGGCCTGGGGAGCAGTTCTTC
- | TRBJ1-2 | TRBV28 | - | CASSLLGTGYTF | TGTGCCAGCAGTTTATTGGGGACTGGCTACACCTTC
- | TRBJ2-1 | TRBV6-1 | TRBD1 | CASSEPGQGGEQFF | TGTGCCAGCAGTGAACCGGGACAGGGGGGTGAGCAGTTCTTC
- | TRBJ1-5 | TRBV19 | TRBD1 | CASRETGDGQPQHF | TGTGCCAGTAGGGAAACAGGGGACGGTCAGCCCCAGCATTTT
- | TRBJ1-3 | TRBV6-6 | TRBD1 | CASSNTGGSGNTIYF | TGTGCCAGCTCAAATACAGGGGGATCTGGAAACACCATATATTTT
- | TRBJ1-2 | TRBV28 | - | CASSDRGRVLGGYTF | TGTGCCAGCAGTGATAGGGGTCGCGTACTTGGCGGCTACACCTTC
- | TRBJ1-3 | TRBV7-2 | - | CASSPVPFGNTIYF | TGTGCCAGCAGCCCGGTTCCCTTTGGAAACACCATATATTTT
- | TRBJ1-1 | TRBV7-8 | - | CASSPNEVNTEAFF | TGTGCCAGCAGCCCTAATGAGGTGAACACTGAAGCTTTCTTT
- | TRBJ2-7 | TRBV7-2 | - | CASSHLRWEQYF | TGTGCCAGCAGCCACCTCCGTTGGGAGCAGTACTTC
- | TRBJ2-7 | TRBV5-4 | - | CASSGAGTGYEQYF | TGTGCCAGCAGCGGAGCCGGGACGGGTTACGAGCAGTACTTC
- | TRBJ2-4 | TRBV20-1 | - | CSGRDDRGSYF | TGCAGTGGGCGGGACGACCGGGGGTCGTACTTC
- | TRBJ1-5 | TRBV19 | - | CASGPGELYSNQPQHF | TGTGCCAGTGGGCCCGGGGAACTCTATAGCAATCAGCCCCAGCATTTT
- | TRBJ2-7 | TRBV14 | - | CASSLSGGFRETYEQYF | TGTGCCAGCAGCCTTAGCGGAGGTTTTCGCGAAACATACGAGCAGTACTTC
- | TRBJ2-3 | TRBV4-2 | - | CASSQEKGSRAGTDTQYF | TGTGCCAGCAGCCAAGAAAAAGGTTCGAGAGCAGGCACAGATACGCAGTATTTT
- | TRBJ2-1 | TRBV7-6 | - | CASSSRGQGTNNEQFF | TGTGCCAGCAGCTCCCGGGGGCAGGGGACCAACAATGAGCAGTTCTTC
- | TRBJ2-1 | TRBV19 | TRBD2 | CASRRASGGSGYEQFF | TGTGCCAGTCGCAGGGCTAGCGGGGGTAGTGGCTATGAGCAGTTCTTC
- | TRBJ2-3 | TRBV5-4 | - | CASSLFLLPDTQYF | TGTGCCAGCAGCTTGTTTCTTCTCCCAGATACGCAGTATTTT
- | TRBJ1-3 | TRBV30 | - | CAWTSLVRSGNTIYF | TGTGCCTGGACCTCCCTTGTTAGGTCTGGAAACACCATATATTTT
- | TRBJ1-2 | TRBV30 | - | CAWSTGPLGVGGYTF | TGTGCCTGGAGCACAGGACCGCTCGGAGTTGGAGGCTACACCTTC
- | TRBJ2-7 | TRBV5-1 | - | CASSLDVINPDEQYF | TGCGCCAGCAGCTTGGATGTCATAAACCCCGACGAGCAGTACTTC
- | TRBJ2-5 | TRBV7-3 | - | CASSLSGRVQETQYF | TGTGCCAGCAGCTTAAGTGGCAGGGTCCAAGAGACCCAGTACTTC
- | TRBJ2-7 | TRBV28 | - | CASIPTRGQVRYEQYF | TGTGCCAGCATCCCGACTAGAGGCCAGGTACGCTACGAGCAGTACTTC
few | TRBJ1-3 | TRBV2 | - | CASSEGAGGNTIYF | TGTGCCAGCAGTGAAGGGGCCGGGGGAAACACCATATATTTT
once | TRBJ1-6 | TRBV5-1 | TRBD1 | CASSAGQGYSPLHF | TGCGCCAGCAGCGCCGGACAGGGTTATTCACCCCTCCACTTT
few | TRBJ2-3 | TRBV5-4 | - | CASSSISTDTQYF | TGTGCCAGCAGCTCGATTAGCACAGATACGCAGTATTTT
- | TRBJ2-5 | TRBV4-2 | - | CASSQDQGELQTQYF | TGTGCCAGCAGCCAAGATCAAGGTGAATTGCAGACCCAGTACTTC
- | TRBJ1-6 | TRBV30 | TRBD1 | CAFGQGWGDSPLHF | TGTGCCTTCGGACAGGGCTGGGGTGATTCACCCCTCCACTTT
- | TRBJ2-1 | TRBV7-2 | - | CASSLQVGANEQFF | TGTGCCAGCAGCTTACAAGTGGGGGCAAATGAGCAGTTCTTC
- | TRBJ1-5 | TRBV19 | - | CASTRPDSNQPQHF | TGTGCCAGTACAAGGCCAGATAGCAATCAGCCCCAGCATTTT
few | TRBJ2-2 | TRBV30 | TRBD2 | CAWSSGGRDTGELFF | TGTGCCTGGAGTAGCGGAGGGAGGGACACCGGGGAGCTGTTTTTT
- | TRBJ1-2 | TRBV6-5 | - | CASSPGFNYGYTF | TGTGCCAGCAGCCCAGGGTTTAACTATGGCTACACCTTC
once | TRBJ2-5 | TRBV30 | - | CAWSLAIQETQYF | TGTGCCTGGAGCCTGGCGATACAAGAGACCCAGTACTTC
- | TRBJ2-5 | TRBV11-3 | - | CASSLSPKETQYF | TGTGCCAGCAGCTTATCACCTAAAGAGACCCAGTACTTC
- | TRBJ2-2 | TRBV25-1 | - | CASSEDLYTGELFF | TGTGCCAGCAGTGAGGACCTGTACACCGGGGAGCTGTTTTTT
- | TRBJ1-2 | TRBV29-1 | - | CSVDQEGYTF | TGCAGCGTTGATCAGGAGGGCTACACCTTC
- | TRBJ1-2 | TRBV15 | TRBD1 | CATSRDGFGTGLHTF | TGTGCCACCAGCAGAGATGGCTTCGGGACAGGGCTTCACACCTTC
few | TRBJ1-5 | TRBV27 | - | CASSGQSNQPQHF | TGTGCCAGCTCCGGACAGAGCAATCAGCCCCAGCATTTT
- | TRBJ2-6 | TRBV5-5 | - | CASSLGGPGANVLTF | TGTGCCAGCAGCTTGGGCGGGCCCGGGGCCAACGTCCTGACTTTC